This passage covers 13 T cell receptor beta chains from one sample sequenced in a study of shared clonotypes between healthy human individuals (dated by TCRdb to the early 2020s). Libraries were constructed by the immunoSEQ multiplex PCR assay. Sourced from immuneACCESS, this table was stored by TCRdb with only in-frame sequences that have V and J called. A share of the clones is absent; for the studies checked, an unresolved V gene accounts for under half, and the remainder has no known explanation. The sample profile shows roughly 2,300,000 clones; 92% of them were found once. 0.37% of the sample is held by the ten biggest clonotypes. Sequencing was carried out using naive CD4+ T cells from PBMCs. The cell subset or site label, read with the paper, signifies: CD45RA+ positively selected. These receptors all come from a man younger than 35 in good health. Some clones in this sample may be carry-over from other donors' samples.

This chain links TRBV9 with TRBJ2-5, with D tentatively TRBD1 (5 bases). Trimming stripped 4 bases from V and 5 bases from J, with 15 bases between. This CDR3 comprises 14 residues. Germline V gene lookup returns CDR1 SGDLS and CDR2 YYNGEE. The CDR3 DNA reads TGTGCCAGCAGCCCGCAGGTAGCAGGGGAGACCCAGTACTTC. Protein: CASSPQVAGETQYF.

This chain connects TRBV18 to TRBJ2-1, with 9 bases lining up with TRBD2. Trimming cost V 0 bases and J 3 bases; bases outside gene matches: 3. Germline V gene lookup returns CDR1 KGHSH and CDR2 LQKENI. CDR3 length: 16 amino acids. DNA for the CDR3: TGTGCCAGCTCACCACCTCTAGCGGGAATCTACAATGAGCAGTTCTTC. It is translated as CASSPPLAGIYNEQFF.

The chain couples TRBV5-4 to TRBJ1-2; D possibly corresponds to TRBD1 (6 bases). This CDR3 is 15 amino acids long. V was clipped by 9 bases and J by 1 base, with 19 bases between them. Germline V gene sequence: CDR1 SGHNT, CDR2 YYREEE (reference sequence). The CDR3 spells CATDLAGGHNYGYTF. CDR3 nucleotide sequence: TGTGCCACCGACCTAGCGGGGGGCCATAACTATGGCTACACCTTC.

The V and J genes are TRBV7-8 and TRBJ2-7, with TRBD1 matching 10 bases. After removal of 5 bases from V and 4 bases from J, the junction contained 8 bases not matched to a gene. Looked up from germline, CDR1 is SGHVS and CDR2 is FQNEAQ. The CDR3 consists of 15 residues. The CDR3 loop reads CASSPSTGGAYEQYF. CDR3 DNA sequence: TGTGCCAGCAGCCCGTCGACAGGGGGCGCGTACGAGCAGTACTTC. Full variable domain (missing parts from reference TRBV7-8 and TRBJ2-7): GAGVSQSPRYKVAKRGQDVALRCDPISGHVSLFWYQQALGQGPEFLTYFQNEAQLDKSGLPSDRFFAERPEGSVSTLKIQRTQQEDSAVYLCASSPSTGGAYEQYFGPGTRLTVT.

The CDR3 region has the DNA TGTGCCAGCAGCGTAGACTGGGGGGGTTACGAGCAGTACTTC. This sequence encodes CASSVDWGGYEQYF. J is TRBJ2-7 and V is TRBV9; 7 positions match TRBD2. The CDR3 extends over 14 amino acids. Unmatched junction bases numbered 4, after V lost 0 bases and J lost 4 bases. Looked up from germline, CDR1 is SGDLS and CDR2 is YYNGEE.

The J gene is TRBJ1-3, the V gene TRBV7-9, with D unclear. The CDR3 spans 15 residues. The germline gives CDR1 SEHNR, CDR2 FQNEAQ (reference sequence). Between the trimmed V and J ends, which lost 5 bases and 0 bases, there was a span of 11 bases. The CDR3 sequence is CASSLYGASGNTIYF. The CDR3 DNA reads as TGTGCCAGCAGCCTCTACGGAGCCTCTGGAAACACCATATATTTT.

J is TRBJ2-4 and V is TRBV6-1; D tentatively fits TRBD1 or TRBD2 (6 bases each). V was shortened by 4 bases and J by 3 bases, with 25 bases between the two germline ends. Germline values: CDR1 MNHNS, CDR2 SASEGT. This CDR3 has 19 amino acids. The CDR3 region has the DNA TGTGCCAGCAGTGCGCGAGGGGGGCGTGGGAGTATGGACAAAAACATTCAGTACTTC. Translation: CASSARGGRGSMDKNIQYF.

The chain employs TRBV2 and TRBJ2-1; D may be TRBD2 (6 bases). Germline CDR1 SNHLY, CDR2 FYNNEI. V lost 2 bases to trimming and J lost 10 bases, with 12 bases between them. The CDR3 sequence is 13 residues long. The CDR3 bases are TGTGCCAGCAGTGAAAGCAGTGCGGGGGAGCAGTTCTTC. This gives the protein CASSESSAGEQFF.

The chain joins TRBV30 to TRBJ1-3; D is possibly TRBD1 (5 bases). Germline V CDR1 and CDR2: GTSNPN, SVGIG (reference sequence). The CDR3 has 15 residues. V was shortened by 4 bases and J by 0 bases, with 13 bases between the two germline ends. Written as DNA, the CDR3 is TGTGCCTGGACCTGGGGGGGGAACTCTGGAAACACCATATATTTT. Protein: CAWTWGGNSGNTIYF.

As regards this clone: Within the sample, other DNA sequences also encode this same CDR3. In DNA form, the CDR3 reads TGTGCCAGCAGTCCGGGGGCTGATACGCAGTATTTT. Its protein product is CASSPGADTQYF. The chain carries TRBV28 and TRBJ2-3; D may match TRBD1 or TRBD2 (6 bases each). This CDR3 has 12 residues. Germline-derived CDR1 and CDR2 are MDHEN and SYDVKM. V was cut by 5 bases and J by 6 bases, with 9 bases left in between.

The V gene is TRBV7-6, the J gene TRBJ1-6; 7 nucleotides align to TRBD1. CDR3 length equals 18 residues. Germline trimming cut 5 bases from V and 8 bases from J; bases unmatched to any gene: 18. The germline V gene has CDR1 SGHVS and CDR2 FNYEAQ. The CDR3 loop reads CASSPYRQGPGLYSPLHF. The DNA for the CDR3 is TGTGCCAGCAGCCCGTACCGACAGGGCCCCGGTTTGTATTCACCCCTCCACTTT. The full variable domain, with the rest looked up from reference TRBV7-6 and TRBJ1-6, is GAGVSQSPRYKVTKRGQDVALRCDPISGHVSLYWYRQALGQGPEFLTYFNYEAQQDKSGLPNDRFSAERPEGSISTLTIQRTEQRDSAMYRCASSPYRQGPGLYSPLHFGNGTRLTVT.

This sequence joins TRBV14 and TRBJ1-3; D is uncertain. Trimming took 0 bases from V and 4 from J, leaving 13 bases between them. The CDR3 consists of 16 residues. The germline CDR1 and CDR2 sequences are SGHDN and FVKESK. This CDR3 reads CASSQDVGPSGNTIYF. CDR3 bases: TGTGCCAGCAGCCAAGATGTGGGTCCTTCCGGAAACACCATATATTTT.

This clone was seen more than once but under ten times. The chain couples TRBV5-1 to TRBJ1-2, with a possible D match to TRBD1 (5 bases). This CDR3 has 15 amino acids. Germline loops: CDR1 SGHRS, CDR2 YFSETQ. V lost 4 bases, J lost 4 bases, and 17 bases lay in between. The CDR3 DNA is TGCGCCAGCAGCATGGGATCAGGGCAGGGCTATGGCTACACCTTC. Its translation is CASSMGSGQGYGYTF. The full variable domain, rest sourced from reference TRBV5-1 and TRBJ1-2, is KAGVTQTPRYLIKTRGQQVTLSCSPISGHRSVSWYQQTPGQGLQFLFEYFSETQRNKGNFPGRFSGRQFSNSRSEMNVSTLELGDSALYLCASSMGSGQGYGYTFGSGTRLTVV.